Below, 32 T cell receptor beta chains from the same sample are listed, as sequenced in a study of T-cell reconstitution after alpha-beta-depleted transplantation in children. For TCRbeta, the library was prepared with unique molecular identifiers. In TCRdb, the PCR reads were re-called with MiXCR into one record per CDR3 protein. The sample carries some 220,000 distinct CDR3 sequences, about 9.5% recorded once. Sequenced here: PBMCs from the stem cell graft donor, sampled from the stem cell graft. The receptor set was obtained from a human donor who donated a stem cell graft to a child with acute lymphoblastic leukemia.

The chain links TRBV12-3 or TRBV12-4 to TRBJ1-1; no firm D call. Trimming left V 7 bases short and J 1 base short, with 10 bases between. CDR3 length: 13 amino acids. The DNA for the CDR3 is TGTGCCAGCAACCCAGGATGGAACACTGAAGCTTTCTTT. The encoded protein is CASNPGWNTEAFF.

The gene calls are TRBV6-2 or TRBV6-3 and TRBJ1-2; D unresolved. Trimming removed 4 bases at V and 9 bases at J, with 9 bases between. The CDR3 sequence is 11 residues long. The germline V gene has CDR1 MNHEY and CDR2 SVGEGT. The CDR3 DNA follows: TGTGCCAGCAGTTCAAGCGCGAGCTACACCTTC. Amino acid sequence: CASSSSASYTF.

The V and J genes are TRBV20-1 and TRBJ1-5; D perhaps matches TRBD1 (6 bases). Germline assignment: CDR1 DFQATT and CDR2 SNEGSKA (reference sequence). The CDR3 contains 17 residues. V was pared by 4 bases and J by 3 bases, with 22 bases between. CDR3 in amino acids: CSAKGGAGQPINQPQHF. The CDR3 bases are TGCAGTGCTAAGGGAGGAGCCGGACAGCCGATCAATCAGCCCCAGCATTTT.

The J gene is TRBJ2-7, the V gene TRBV10-2; 7 bases match TRBD2. This CDR3 has 15 residues. V gave up 6 bases and J gave up 12 bases; unmatched junction bases: 20. The germline gives CDR1 WSHSY, CDR2 SAAADI. The CDR3: CASRAPTSGAPSWYF. CDR3 bases: TGCGCCAGCAGGGCCCCGACCAGCGGGGCCCCTTCATGGTACTTC.

This CDR3 is CATSRLPQVEQFF. The CDR3 coding sequence is TGTGCCACCAGCAGGCTTCCACAGGTTGAGCAGTTCTTC. The rearrangement joins TRBV15 to TRBJ2-1, with a weak D call TRBD1 (5 bases). The CDR3 is 13 residues long. The V gene lost 3 bases and the J gene lost 9 bases, with 12 bases spanning the gap. Germline loops: CDR1 LNHNV, CDR2 YYDKDF (reference sequence).

This clonotype was counted many times. This sequence joins TRBV12-3 or TRBV12-4 and TRBJ2-2; D unresolved. This CDR3 is 14 amino acids long. Deletions cut 5 bases from V and 3 bases from J, with 10 bases between. Here the CDR3 reads CASSEQAYTGELFF. The CDR3 DNA follows: TGTGCCAGCAGTGAGCAAGCCTACACCGGGGAGCTGTTTTTT.

Only a few counts were recorded for this clonotype. The chain joins TRBV20-1 to TRBJ2-7, with D possibly being TRBD2 (6 bases). Trimming shortened V by 3 bases and J by 5 bases, and 11 bases separated the two germline ends. CDR3 length: 12 residues. Germline CDR1 and CDR2: DFQATT and SNEGSKA (reference sequence). This chain's CDR3 is CSASRSSDEQYF. CDR3 nucleotides: TGCAGTGCTAGTAGGTCTAGCGACGAGCAGTACTTC.

The rearrangement links TRBV5-1 to TRBJ2-7; D is perhaps TRBD1 (7 bases). Trimming took off 0 bases at V and 1 base at J, with 14 bases between the two ends. The CDR3 totals 16 residues. Germline V CDR1 and CDR2: SGHRS, YFSETQ. The chain's CDR3 is CASSLAGGGDSYEQYF. CDR3 bases: TGCGCCAGCAGCTTGGCCGGAGGGGGCGATTCCTACGAGCAGTACTTC.

This clonotype was picked up many times. V is TRBV2 and J is TRBJ2-7; D uncertain. The length of the CDR3 is 11 residues. The V gene's germline CDR1 is SNHLY and CDR2 FYNNEI. Between the trimmed V and J ends, which lost 7 bases and 7 bases, there was a span of 11 bases. The CDR3 DNA follows: TGTGCCAGCACCGAAAGGAGAGAGCAGTACTTC. Protein sequence: CASTERREQYF.

This clonotype has just a few counts. V and J are TRBV30 and TRBJ1-4; maybe TRBD1 (5 bases). With 8 bases removed from V and 3 bases from J, the gap between germline ends came to 13 bases. The CDR3 contains 13 residues. CDR1 and CDR2 from the germline V gene are GTSNPN and SVGIG (reference sequence). CDR3 in DNA: TGTGCCGGGAAGGGGTTGGCTAATGAAAAACTGTTTTTT. Residues: CAGKGLANEKLFF.

This clonotype turned up a few times. The chain combines TRBV15 with TRBJ2-7; no definite D call. The CDR3 is 14 residues long. Trimming took off 0 bases at V and 3 bases at J, with 9 bases between the two ends. CDR1 and CDR2 from the germline V gene are LNHNV and YYDKDF (reference sequence). This CDR3 reads CATSRERRNYEQYF. Written as DNA, the CDR3 is TGTGCCACCAGCAGAGAGCGAAGAAACTACGAGCAGTACTTC.

The gene calls are TRBV29-1 and TRBJ1-2; D is unclear. Germline V lookup: CDR1 SQVTM, CDR2 ANQGSEA. The CDR3 is 12 amino acids. Between the trimmed V and J ends, which lost 0 bases and 7 bases, there was a span of 9 bases. The CDR3 DNA reads TGCAGCGTTGAAGATCGAAAGTTTGGCTACACCTTC. It is translated as CSVEDRKFGYTF.

This clonotype came up a few times. The V gene is TRBV25-1, the J gene TRBJ1-5, with D tentatively TRBD1 (6 bases). CDR3 length: 18 amino acids. Germline V gene sequence: CDR1 MGHDK, CDR2 SYGVNS. V lost 4 bases and J lost 1, with 20 bases in between. The CDR3 sequence: CASSGPGGAFSSNQPQHF. DNA for the CDR3: TGTGCCAGCAGTGGGCCCGGGGGCGCGTTTTCGAGCAATCAGCCCCAGCATTTT.

CDR3 coding DNA: TGCAGTGCTGGGACTTTCTCTTCCTCGGGCTACAATGAGCAGTTCTTC. Translation gives CSAGTFSSSGYNEQFF. The chain links TRBV20-1 to TRBJ2-1, with D tentatively TRBD2 (6 bases). Germline V lookup: CDR1 DFQATT, CDR2 SNEGSKA (reference sequence). With 5 bases removed from V and 3 bases from J, the gap between germline ends came to 20 bases. The CDR3 loop spans 16 amino acids.

This clonotype has only a few counts. The chain has TRBV5-8 and TRBJ1-1; TRBD1 matches 9 bases. J lost 0 bases, V lost 4 bases, and 7 bases had no gene match. Per germline, CDR1 SGHTS and CDR2 YDEGEE. CDR3 length: 16 amino acids. The CDR3 reads CASSLDRGRLNTEAFF. The CDR3 DNA follows: TGTGCCAGCAGCCTGGACAGGGGCCGGTTGAACACTGAAGCTTTCTTT.

This clonotype was seen more than once but under ten times. The chain joins TRBV7-9 to TRBJ1-4; 8 bases match TRBD1. CDR3 length: 16 residues. Germline CDR1 reads SEHNR; CDR2 reads FQNEAQ (reference sequence). J lost 8 bases, V lost 5 bases, and 13 bases had no gene match. The CDR3 region is CASSPASGGVKEKLFF. The CDR3 bases are TGTGCCAGCAGCCCAGCGTCAGGGGGCGTGAAGGAAAAACTGTTTTTT. Based on the CDR3 plus reference TRBV7-9 and TRBJ1-4, the full variable domain is DTGVSQNPRHKITKRGQNVTFRCDPISEHNRLYWYRQTLGQGPEFLTYFQNEAQLEKSRLLSDRFSAERPKGSFSTLEIQRTEQGDSAMYLCASSPASGGVKEKLFFGSGTQLSVL.

V usage is TRBV4-1 and J usage is TRBJ1-2; a weak D match, TRBD1 (6 bases). Deletions cut 0 bases from V and 4 bases from J, with 12 bases between. This CDR3 spans 15 amino acids. CDR1 is MGHRA and CDR2 is YSYEKL in the germline V gene. This CDR3 is CASSQDQGKFYGYTF. The DNA of the CDR3 is TGCGCCAGCAGCCAAGATCAGGGGAAATTCTATGGCTACACCTTC.

Ten or more counts support this clonotype. J is TRBJ1-2 and V is TRBV10-3; 10 nucleotides match TRBD1. The CDR3 spans 15 residues. CDR1 is ENHRY and CDR2 is SYGVKD in the germline V gene. Trimming cost V 10 bases and J 6 bases; bases outside gene matches: 14. In DNA, the CDR3 is TGTGCCACCGGCCGGGCGGGACAGGGGTTCCATGGCTACACCTTC. Its translation: CATGRAGQGFHGYTF.

The rearrangement joins TRBV23-1 to TRBJ2-5; D gene ambiguous. TRBV23-1 carries the ORF label, with uncertain function. The CDR3 spans 14 residues. Trimming removed 2 bases from V and 2 bases from J, with 9 bases in between. CDR3 bases: TGCGCCAGCAGTCAAAACGAACGTCAAGAGACCCAGTACTTC. This gives the protein CASSQNERQETQYF.

The chain recombines TRBV7-9 with TRBJ1-4, with 8 bases fitting TRBD1. V shed 1 base and J 9 bases; nucleotides not matched to a gene: 7. The CDR3 has 15 residues. The germline CDR1 and CDR2 sequences are SEHNR and FQNEAQ (reference sequence). Written as DNA, the CDR3 is TGTGCCAGCAGCTTAGGCGCCGACAGGGGTAAAAAACTGTTTTTT. This sequence encodes CASSLGADRGKKLFF.

The chain uses TRBV7-9 and TRBJ2-6; D assignment may be TRBD1 or TRBD2 (5 bases each). The V gene's germline CDR1 is SEHNR and CDR2 FQNEAQ (reference sequence). CDR3 size: 17 residues. Between the trimmed V and J ends, which lost 4 bases and 0 bases, there was a span of 13 bases. The CDR3 bases are TGTGCCAGCAGCTCCGACAGACTAAGCTCTGGGGCCAACGTCCTGACTTTC. Amino acids: CASSSDRLSSGANVLTF.

Many counts were recorded for this clonotype. The chain carries TRBV6-5 and TRBJ2-7; 8 bases agree with TRBD1. Germline V gives CDR1 MNHEY, CDR2 SVGAGI. V shed 5 bases and J 2 bases; nucleotides not matched to a gene: 8. The CDR3 runs to 15 residues. The CDR3 loop reads CASSPLTGAAYEQYF. For the CDR3, the DNA is TGTGCCAGCAGTCCACTGACAGGGGCGGCCTACGAGCAGTACTTC.

The chain has TRBV7-8 and TRBJ2-5; unclear D gene. CDR3 length: 14 amino acids. Germline lookup yields CDR1 SGHVS and CDR2 FQNEAQ. The V and J ends lost 3 bases and 7 bases respectively, with 15 bases between them. CDR3 DNA: TGTGCCAGCAGCTTCCACTGGCAAGATTGGACCCAGTACTTC. Its translation: CASSFHWQDWTQYF.

In its sample, this clonotype was seen many times. The chain carries TRBV5-1 and TRBJ2-2; 9 bases line up with TRBD1. CDR1 and CDR2 (germline): SGHRS, YFSETQ. V gave up 0 bases and J gave up 6 bases; unmatched junction bases: 3. This CDR3 comprises 15 residues. CDR3 bases: TGCGCCAGCAGCTTGGTACAGGGGGCTCCCGGGGAGCTGTTTTTT. Its translation: CASSLVQGAPGELFF.

This clonotype occurred a few times. J is TRBJ2-7 and V is TRBV7-2, with 9 positions matching TRBD2. The CDR3 is 14 amino acids. In germline, CDR1 is SGHTA, CDR2 FQGNSA. V lost 5 bases to trimming and J lost 3 bases; unmatched junction nucleotides: 5. The CDR3, as DNA: TGTGCCAGCAGCGTGGAGCGGGGGGTCTACGAGCAGTACTTC. Translation: CASSVERGVYEQYF.

This clonotype was observed at least ten times. The chain links TRBV4-1 to TRBJ1-4; 9 positions match TRBD1. Germline CDR1 and CDR2: MGHRA and YSYEKL. With V trimmed by 6 bases and J by 8 bases, 7 bases remained unmatched. The CDR3 is 14 residues long. CDR3 residues: CASRSRDRDEKLFF. Written as DNA, the CDR3 is TGCGCCAGCAGATCTAGGGACAGGGACGAAAAACTGTTTTTT.

The chain joins TRBV20-1 to TRBJ2-3, with 8 bases aligning to TRBD2. The V gene's germline CDR1 is DFQATT and CDR2 SNEGSKA (reference sequence). Unmatched junction bases numbered 8, after V lost 2 bases and J lost 4 bases. The length of the CDR3 is 15 residues. DNA for the CDR3: TGCAGTGCTAGATATTCGGCGGGGGGTGCAGATACGCAGTATTTT. It translates to CSARYSAGGADTQYF.

This clonotype was picked up a small number of times. J is TRBJ2-7 and V is TRBV20-1; TRBD1 is a possible D gene (6 bases). This CDR3 region has 13 residues. The V end was cut by 4 bases, the J end by 3 bases, with 13 bases between. Germline V CDR1 and CDR2: DFQATT, SNEGSKA (reference sequence). CDR3 bases: TGCAGTGCTACTCGACAGGCCGACTACGAGCAGTACTTC. Translated: CSATRQADYEQYF.

This clonotype has at least ten counts. The genes are TRBV10-3 and TRBJ2-5, with D maybe TRBD2 (6 bases). The CDR3 consists of 16 residues. Trimming pared 0 bases from V and 5 bases from J, leaving 16 bases between. From germline, CDR1 is ENHRY and CDR2 SYGVKD. CDR3 bases: TGTGCCATCAGTGAGTCGTGGGACTCCCACGAGGAGACCCAGTACTTC. This codes for CAISESWDSHEETQYF.

This clonotype was seen a handful of times. This chain connects TRBV3-1 to TRBJ1-2, with D uncertain. The CDR3 totals 11 residues. Trimming stripped 6 bases from V and 8 bases from J, with 10 bases between. Germline V lookup: CDR1 LGHDT, CDR2 YNNKEL (reference sequence). The CDR3 region has the DNA TGTGCCAGCAGTTCCGAGGCCGGCTACACCTTC. Translated: CASSSEAGYTF.

Details on this clonotype: A read error may explain this, as a much larger clone is one base away. This chain links TRBV3-1 with TRBJ2-5; the D is unclear. Germline lookup yields CDR1 LGHDT and CDR2 YNNKEL (reference sequence). The CDR3 loop spans 14 amino acids. Here the CDR3 reads CASSPPWTQETEYF. The CDR3 region has the DNA TGTGCCAGCAGCCCCCCGTGGACCCAAGAGACCGAGTACTTC.

In this sample, this clonotype turned up many times. This chain uses TRBV5-5 with TRBJ2-1; D not certain. In germline, CDR1 is SGHKS, CDR2 YYEKEE (reference sequence). Trimming took off 4 bases at V and 0 bases at J, with 8 bases between the two ends. The CDR3 totals 14 residues. CDR3 sequence (DNA): TGTGCCAGCAGCCGTCGGAGCTCCTACAATGAGCAGTTCTTC. Translation: CASSRRSSYNEQFF.